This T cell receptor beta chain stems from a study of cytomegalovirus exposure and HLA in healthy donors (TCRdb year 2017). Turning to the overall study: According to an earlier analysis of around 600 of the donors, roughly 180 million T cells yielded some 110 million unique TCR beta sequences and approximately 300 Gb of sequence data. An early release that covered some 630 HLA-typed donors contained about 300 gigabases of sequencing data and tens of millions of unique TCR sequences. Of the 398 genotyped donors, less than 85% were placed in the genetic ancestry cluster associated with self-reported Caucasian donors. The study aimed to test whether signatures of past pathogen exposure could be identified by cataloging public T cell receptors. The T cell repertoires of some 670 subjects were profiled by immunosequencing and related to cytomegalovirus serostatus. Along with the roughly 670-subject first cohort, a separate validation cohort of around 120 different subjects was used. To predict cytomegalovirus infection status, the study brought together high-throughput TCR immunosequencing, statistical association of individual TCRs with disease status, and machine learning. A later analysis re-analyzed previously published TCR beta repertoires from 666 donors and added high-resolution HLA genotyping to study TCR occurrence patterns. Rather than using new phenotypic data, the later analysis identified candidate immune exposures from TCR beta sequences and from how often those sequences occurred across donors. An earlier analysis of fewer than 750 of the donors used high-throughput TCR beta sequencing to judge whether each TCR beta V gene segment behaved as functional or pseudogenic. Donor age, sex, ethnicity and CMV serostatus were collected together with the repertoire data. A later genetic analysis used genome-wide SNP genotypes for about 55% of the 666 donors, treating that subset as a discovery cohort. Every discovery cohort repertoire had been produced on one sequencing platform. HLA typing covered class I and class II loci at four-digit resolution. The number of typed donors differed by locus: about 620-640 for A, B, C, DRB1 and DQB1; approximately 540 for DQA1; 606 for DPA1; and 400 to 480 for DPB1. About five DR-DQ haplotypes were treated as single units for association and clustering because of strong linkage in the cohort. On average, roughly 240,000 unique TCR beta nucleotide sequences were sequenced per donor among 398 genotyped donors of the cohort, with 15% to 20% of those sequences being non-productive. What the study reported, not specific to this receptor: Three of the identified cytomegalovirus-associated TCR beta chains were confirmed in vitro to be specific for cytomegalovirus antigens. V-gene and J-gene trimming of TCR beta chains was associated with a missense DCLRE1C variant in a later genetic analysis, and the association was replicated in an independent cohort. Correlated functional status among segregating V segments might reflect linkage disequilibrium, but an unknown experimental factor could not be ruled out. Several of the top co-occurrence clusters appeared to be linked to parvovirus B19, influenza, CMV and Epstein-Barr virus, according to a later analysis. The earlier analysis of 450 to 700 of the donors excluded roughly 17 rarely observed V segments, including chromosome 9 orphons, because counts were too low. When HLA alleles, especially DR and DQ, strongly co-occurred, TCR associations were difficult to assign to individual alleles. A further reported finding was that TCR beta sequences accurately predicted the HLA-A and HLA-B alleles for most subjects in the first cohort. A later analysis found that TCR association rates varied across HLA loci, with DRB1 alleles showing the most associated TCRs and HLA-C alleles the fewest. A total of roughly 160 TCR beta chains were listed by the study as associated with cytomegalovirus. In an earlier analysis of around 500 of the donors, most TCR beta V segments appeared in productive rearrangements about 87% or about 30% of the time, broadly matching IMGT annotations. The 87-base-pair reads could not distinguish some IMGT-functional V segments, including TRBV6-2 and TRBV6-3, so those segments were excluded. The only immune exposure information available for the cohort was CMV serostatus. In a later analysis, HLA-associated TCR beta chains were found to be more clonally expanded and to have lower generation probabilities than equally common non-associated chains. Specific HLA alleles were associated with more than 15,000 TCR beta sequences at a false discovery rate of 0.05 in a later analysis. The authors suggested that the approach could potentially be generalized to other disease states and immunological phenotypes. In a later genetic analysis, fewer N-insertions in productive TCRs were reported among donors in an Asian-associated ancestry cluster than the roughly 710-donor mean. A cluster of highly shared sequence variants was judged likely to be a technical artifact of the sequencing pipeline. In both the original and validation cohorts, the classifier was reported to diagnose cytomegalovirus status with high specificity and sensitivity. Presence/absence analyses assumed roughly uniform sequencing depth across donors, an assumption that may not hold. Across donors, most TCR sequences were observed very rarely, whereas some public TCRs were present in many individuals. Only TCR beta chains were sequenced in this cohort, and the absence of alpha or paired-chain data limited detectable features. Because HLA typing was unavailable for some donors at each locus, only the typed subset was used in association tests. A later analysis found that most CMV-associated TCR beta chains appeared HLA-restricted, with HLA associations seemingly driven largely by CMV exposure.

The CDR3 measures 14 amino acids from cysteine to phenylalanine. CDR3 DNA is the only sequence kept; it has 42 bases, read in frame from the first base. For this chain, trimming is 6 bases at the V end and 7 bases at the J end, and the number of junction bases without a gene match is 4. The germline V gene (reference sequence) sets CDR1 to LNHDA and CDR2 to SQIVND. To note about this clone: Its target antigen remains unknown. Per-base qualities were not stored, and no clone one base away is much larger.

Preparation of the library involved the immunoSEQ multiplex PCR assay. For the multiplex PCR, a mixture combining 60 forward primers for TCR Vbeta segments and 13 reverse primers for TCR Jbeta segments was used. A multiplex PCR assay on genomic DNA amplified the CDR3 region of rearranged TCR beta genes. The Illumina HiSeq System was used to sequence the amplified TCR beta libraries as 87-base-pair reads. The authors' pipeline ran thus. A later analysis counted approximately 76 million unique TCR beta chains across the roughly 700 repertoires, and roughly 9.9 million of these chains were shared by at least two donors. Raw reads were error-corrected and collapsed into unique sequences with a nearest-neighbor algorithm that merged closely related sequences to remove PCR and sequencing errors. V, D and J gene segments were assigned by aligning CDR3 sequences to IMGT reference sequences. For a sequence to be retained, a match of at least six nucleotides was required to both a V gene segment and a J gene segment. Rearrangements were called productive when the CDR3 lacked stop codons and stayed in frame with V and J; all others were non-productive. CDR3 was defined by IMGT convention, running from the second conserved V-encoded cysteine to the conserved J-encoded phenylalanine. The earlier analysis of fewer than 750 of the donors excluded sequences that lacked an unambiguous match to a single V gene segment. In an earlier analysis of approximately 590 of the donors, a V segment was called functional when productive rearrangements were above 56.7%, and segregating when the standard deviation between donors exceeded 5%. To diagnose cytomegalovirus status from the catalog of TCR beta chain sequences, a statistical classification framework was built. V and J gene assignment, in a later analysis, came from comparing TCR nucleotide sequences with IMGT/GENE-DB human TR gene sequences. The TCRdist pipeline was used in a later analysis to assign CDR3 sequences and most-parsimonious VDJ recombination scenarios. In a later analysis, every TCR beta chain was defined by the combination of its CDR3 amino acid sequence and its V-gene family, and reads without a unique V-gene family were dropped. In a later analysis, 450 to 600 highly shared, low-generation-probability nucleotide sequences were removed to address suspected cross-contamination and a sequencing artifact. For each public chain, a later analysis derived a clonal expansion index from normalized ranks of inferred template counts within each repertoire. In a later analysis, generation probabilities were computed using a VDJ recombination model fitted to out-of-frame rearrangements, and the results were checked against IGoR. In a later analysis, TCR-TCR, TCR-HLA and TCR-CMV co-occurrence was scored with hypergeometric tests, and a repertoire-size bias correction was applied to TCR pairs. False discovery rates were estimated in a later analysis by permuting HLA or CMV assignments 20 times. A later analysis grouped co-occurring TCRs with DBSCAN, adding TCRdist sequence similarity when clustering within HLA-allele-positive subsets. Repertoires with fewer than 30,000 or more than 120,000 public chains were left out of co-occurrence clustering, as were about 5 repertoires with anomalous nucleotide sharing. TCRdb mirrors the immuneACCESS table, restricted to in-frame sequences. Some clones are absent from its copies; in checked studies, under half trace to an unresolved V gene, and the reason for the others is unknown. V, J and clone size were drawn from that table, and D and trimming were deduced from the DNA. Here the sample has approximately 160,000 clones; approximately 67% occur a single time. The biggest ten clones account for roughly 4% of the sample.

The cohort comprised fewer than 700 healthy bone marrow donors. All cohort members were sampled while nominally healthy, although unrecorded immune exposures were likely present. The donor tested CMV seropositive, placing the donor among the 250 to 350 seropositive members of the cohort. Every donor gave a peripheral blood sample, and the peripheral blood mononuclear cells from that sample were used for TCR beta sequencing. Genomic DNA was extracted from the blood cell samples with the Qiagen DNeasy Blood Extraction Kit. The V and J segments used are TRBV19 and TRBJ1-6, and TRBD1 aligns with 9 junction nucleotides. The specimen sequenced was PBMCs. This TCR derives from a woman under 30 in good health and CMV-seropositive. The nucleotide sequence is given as TGTGCCAGTAGGCCCGGGACAGGGAATTCACCCCTCCACTTT. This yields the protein CASRPGTGNSPLHF.